A few counts support the clone carrying this TCR beta chain. The data derive from a study of blood T cell repertoires in COVID-19. As for the study in general: Sites in the United States, Italy and Spain provided acute and convalescent COVID-19 samples. The cDNA or gDNA used as material had been derived from T cells, B-cell-depleted T cells, or PBMCs.

CDR1 SNHLY and CDR2 FYNNEI come from the germline V gene. V was clipped by 4 bases and J by 5 bases, with 9 bases between them. The CDR3 covers 12 residues. Sequencing was performed with immunoSEQ multiplex PCR; in TCRdb, only in-frame clones are kept and a portion is missing. The profile shows tens of thousands of clones, approximately 79% of them singletons. The receptor was isolated from a human donor in a cohort sampled during active COVID-19. The chain is built from TRBV2 and TRBJ2-7; D ambiguous. Sequencing was carried out using peripheral blood. The CDR3 DNA reads as TGTGCCAGCAGTGCACTCGCGGACGAGCAGTACTTC. Translated: CASSALADEQYF.